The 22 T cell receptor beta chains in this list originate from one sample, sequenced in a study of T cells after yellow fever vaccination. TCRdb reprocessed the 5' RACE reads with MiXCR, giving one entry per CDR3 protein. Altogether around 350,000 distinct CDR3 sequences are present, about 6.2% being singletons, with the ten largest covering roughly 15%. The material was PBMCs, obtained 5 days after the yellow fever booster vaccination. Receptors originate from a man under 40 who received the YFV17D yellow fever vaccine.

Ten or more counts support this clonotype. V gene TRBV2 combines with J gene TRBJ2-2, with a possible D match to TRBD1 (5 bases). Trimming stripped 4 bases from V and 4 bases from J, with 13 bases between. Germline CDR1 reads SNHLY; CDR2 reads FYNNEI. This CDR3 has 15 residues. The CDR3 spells CASSGQGSRTGELFF. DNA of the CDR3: TGTGCCAGCAGTGGGCAGGGATCGCGCACCGGGGAGCTGTTTTTT.

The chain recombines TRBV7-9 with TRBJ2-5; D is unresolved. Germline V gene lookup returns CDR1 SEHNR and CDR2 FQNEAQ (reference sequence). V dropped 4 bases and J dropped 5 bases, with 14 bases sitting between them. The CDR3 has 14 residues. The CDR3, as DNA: TGTGCCAGCAGCTACAACTCCCTTAGGGAGACCCAGTACTTC. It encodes CASSYNSLRETQYF.

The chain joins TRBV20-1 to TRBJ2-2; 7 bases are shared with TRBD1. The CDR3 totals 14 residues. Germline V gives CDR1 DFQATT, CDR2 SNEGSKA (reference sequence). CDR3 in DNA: TGCAGCACCACTCGTCGACAGGGAATGGGGGAGCTGTTTTTT. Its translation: CSTTRRQGMGELFF.

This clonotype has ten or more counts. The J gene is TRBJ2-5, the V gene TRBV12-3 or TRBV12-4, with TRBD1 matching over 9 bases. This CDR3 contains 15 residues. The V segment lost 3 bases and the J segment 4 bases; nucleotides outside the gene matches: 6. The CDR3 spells CASSLVTGGVETQYF. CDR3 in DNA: TGTGCCAGCAGTTTGGTCACAGGGGGCGTAGAGACCCAGTACTTC.

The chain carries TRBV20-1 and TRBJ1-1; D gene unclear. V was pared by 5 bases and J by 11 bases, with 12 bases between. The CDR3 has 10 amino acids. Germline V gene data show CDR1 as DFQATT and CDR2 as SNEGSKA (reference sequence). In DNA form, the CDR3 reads TGCAGTGCTGGGAGTATAGGGGCTTTCTTT. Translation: CSAGSIGAFF.

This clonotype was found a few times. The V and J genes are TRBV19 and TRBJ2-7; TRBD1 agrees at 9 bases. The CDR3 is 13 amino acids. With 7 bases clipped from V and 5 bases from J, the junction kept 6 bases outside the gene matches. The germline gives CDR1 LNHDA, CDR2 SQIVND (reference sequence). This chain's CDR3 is CASTEQGANEQYF. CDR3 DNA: TGTGCCAGTACGGAACAGGGGGCGAACGAGCAGTACTTC.

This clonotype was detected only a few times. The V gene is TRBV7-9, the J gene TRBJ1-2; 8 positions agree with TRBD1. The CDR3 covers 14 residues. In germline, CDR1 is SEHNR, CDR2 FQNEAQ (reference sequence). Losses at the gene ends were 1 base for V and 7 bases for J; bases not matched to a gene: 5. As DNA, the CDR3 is TGTGCCAGCAGCTTAGACCAGGGGGCAATTGGCTACACCTTC. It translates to CASSLDQGAIGYTF.

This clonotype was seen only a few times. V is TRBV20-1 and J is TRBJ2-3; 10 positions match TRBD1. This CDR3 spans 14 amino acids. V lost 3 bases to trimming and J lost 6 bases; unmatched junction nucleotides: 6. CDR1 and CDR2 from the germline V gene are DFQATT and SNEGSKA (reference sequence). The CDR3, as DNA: TGCAGTGCTAGCCCGACAGGGGGCAGGGATACGCAGTATTTT. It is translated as CSASPTGGRDTQYF.

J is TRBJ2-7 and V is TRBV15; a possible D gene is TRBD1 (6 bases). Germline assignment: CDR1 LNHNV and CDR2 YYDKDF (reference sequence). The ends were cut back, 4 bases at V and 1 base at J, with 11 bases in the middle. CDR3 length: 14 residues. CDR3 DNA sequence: TGTGCCACCAGCACACTTGACAGGTCCTACGAGCAGTACTTC. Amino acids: CATSTLDRSYEQYF.

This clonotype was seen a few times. DNA of the CDR3: TGTGCCTGGAGTGGTCCTCAAGAGACCCAGTACTTC. Its protein product is CAWSGPQETQYF. The chain joins TRBV30 to TRBJ2-5; D remains unclear. The CDR3 is 12 amino acids. Germline V lookup: CDR1 GTSNPN, CDR2 SVGIG (reference sequence). V lost 1 base to trimming and J lost 2 bases, with 5 bases between them.

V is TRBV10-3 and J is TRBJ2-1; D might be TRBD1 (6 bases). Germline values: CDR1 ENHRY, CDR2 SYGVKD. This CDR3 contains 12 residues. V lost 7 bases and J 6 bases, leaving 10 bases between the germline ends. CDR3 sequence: CAIKGVANEQFF. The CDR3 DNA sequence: TGTGCCATCAAGGGGGTTGCCAATGAGCAGTTCTTC.

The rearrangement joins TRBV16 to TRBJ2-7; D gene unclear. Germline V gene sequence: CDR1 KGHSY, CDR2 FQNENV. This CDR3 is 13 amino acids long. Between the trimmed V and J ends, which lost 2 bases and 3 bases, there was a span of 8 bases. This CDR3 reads CASSQELDYEQYF. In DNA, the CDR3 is TGTGCCAGCAGCCAAGAGCTAGACTACGAGCAGTACTTC.

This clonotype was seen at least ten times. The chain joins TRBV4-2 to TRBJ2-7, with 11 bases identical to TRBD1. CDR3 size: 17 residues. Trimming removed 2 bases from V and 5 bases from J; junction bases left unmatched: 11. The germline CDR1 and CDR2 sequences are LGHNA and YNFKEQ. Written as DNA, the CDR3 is TGTGCCAGCAGCCAACCGGGACAGGGGGGACTCTTCGACGAGCAGTACTTC. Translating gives CASSQPGQGGLFDEQYF.

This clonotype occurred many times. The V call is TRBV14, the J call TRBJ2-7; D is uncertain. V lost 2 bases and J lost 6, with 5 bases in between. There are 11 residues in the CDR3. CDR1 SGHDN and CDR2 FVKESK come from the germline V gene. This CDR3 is CASSQSSEQYF. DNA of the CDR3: TGTGCCAGCAGCCAAAGCTCCGAGCAGTACTTC.

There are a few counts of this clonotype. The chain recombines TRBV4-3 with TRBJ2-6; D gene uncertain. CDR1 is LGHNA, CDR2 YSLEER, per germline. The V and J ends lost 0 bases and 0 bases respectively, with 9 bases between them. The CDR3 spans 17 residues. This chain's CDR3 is CASSQDLPGSGANVLTF. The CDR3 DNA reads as TGCGCCAGCAGCCAAGATCTTCCAGGCTCTGGGGCCAACGTCCTGACTTTC.

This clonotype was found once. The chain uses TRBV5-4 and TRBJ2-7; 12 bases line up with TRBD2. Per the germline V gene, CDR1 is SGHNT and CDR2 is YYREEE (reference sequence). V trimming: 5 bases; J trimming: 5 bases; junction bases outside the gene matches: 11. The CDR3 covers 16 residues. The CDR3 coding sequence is TGTGCCAGCAGTTCTAGCGGGAGGGCCGGGTACAACGAGCAGTACTTC. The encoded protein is CASSSSGRAGYNEQYF.

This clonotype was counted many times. The chain's CDR3 is CASTTIWGAGSTGELFF. CDR3 nucleotides: TGTGCCAGCACCACAATCTGGGGGGCCGGGAGCACCGGGGAGCTGTTTTTT. This chain joins TRBV12-3 or TRBV12-4 and TRBJ2-2; D possibly uses TRBD1 or TRBD2 (6 bases each). Trimming shortened V by 7 bases and J by 4 bases, and 22 bases separated the two germline ends. This CDR3 comprises 17 residues.

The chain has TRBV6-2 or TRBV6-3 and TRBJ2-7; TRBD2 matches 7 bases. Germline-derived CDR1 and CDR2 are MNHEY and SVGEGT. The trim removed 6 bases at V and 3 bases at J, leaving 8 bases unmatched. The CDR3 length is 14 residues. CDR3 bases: TGTGCCAGCAGCTGGGCGGGAGCGGGCTACGAGCAGTACTTC. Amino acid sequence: CASSWAGAGYEQYF.

The DNA for the CDR3 is TGCAGTGCTAGTCCCGGTGGGGGGACTAGAAAAGGGGTGCAGTTCTTC. Translated: CSASPGGGTRKGVQFF. The chain employs TRBV20-1 and TRBJ2-1; 8 bases are a match to TRBD2. With V trimmed by 3 bases and J by 12 bases, 19 bases remained unmatched. Germline-derived CDR1 and CDR2 are DFQATT and SNEGSKA (reference sequence). This CDR3 is 16 amino acids long.

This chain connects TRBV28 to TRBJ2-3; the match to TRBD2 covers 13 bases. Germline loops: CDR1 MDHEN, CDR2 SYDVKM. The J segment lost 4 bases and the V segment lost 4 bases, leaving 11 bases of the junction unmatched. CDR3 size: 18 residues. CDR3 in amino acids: CASSSPTGLAGVPDTQYF. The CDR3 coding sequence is TGTGCCAGCAGTTCCCCAACCGGACTAGCGGGAGTTCCAGATACGCAGTATTTT.

The DNA for the CDR3 is TGTGCCAGCAGCAAAGGAGGGTCGACTAGCGGGAGGACAGATACGCAGTATTTT. Translated, it gives CASSKGGSTSGRTDTQYF. The V and J genes are TRBV21-1 and TRBJ2-3; the table gives TRBD2 as D, unverified against the DNA. TRBV21-1 represents a pseudogene. This CDR3 has 18 residues.

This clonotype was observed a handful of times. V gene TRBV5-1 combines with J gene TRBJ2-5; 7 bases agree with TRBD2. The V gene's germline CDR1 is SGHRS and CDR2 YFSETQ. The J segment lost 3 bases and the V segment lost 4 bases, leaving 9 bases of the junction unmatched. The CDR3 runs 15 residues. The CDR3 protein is CASSPTAGAEETQYF. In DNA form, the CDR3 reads TGCGCCAGCAGCCCCACGGCGGGAGCGGAAGAGACCCAGTACTTC.